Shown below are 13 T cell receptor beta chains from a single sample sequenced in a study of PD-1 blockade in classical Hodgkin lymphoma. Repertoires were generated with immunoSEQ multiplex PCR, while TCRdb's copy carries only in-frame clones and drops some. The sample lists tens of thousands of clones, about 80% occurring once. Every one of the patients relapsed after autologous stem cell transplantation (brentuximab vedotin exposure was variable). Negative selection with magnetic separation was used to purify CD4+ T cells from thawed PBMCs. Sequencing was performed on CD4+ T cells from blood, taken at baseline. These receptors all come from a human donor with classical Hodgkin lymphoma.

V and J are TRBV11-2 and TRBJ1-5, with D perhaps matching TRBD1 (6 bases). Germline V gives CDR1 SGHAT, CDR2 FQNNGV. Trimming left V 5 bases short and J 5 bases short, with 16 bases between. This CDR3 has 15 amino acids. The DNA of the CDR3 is TGTGCCAGCAGCGACCTAGGCAGGGGTGATCAGCCCCAGCATTTT. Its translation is CASSDLGRGDQPQHF.

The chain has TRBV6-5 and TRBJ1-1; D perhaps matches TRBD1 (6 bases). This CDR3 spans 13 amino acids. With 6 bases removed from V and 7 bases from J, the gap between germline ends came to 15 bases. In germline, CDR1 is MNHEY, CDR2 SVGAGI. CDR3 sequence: CASSRSGGGEAFF. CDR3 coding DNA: TGTGCCAGCAGCCGATCCGGGGGCGGTGAAGCTTTCTTT.

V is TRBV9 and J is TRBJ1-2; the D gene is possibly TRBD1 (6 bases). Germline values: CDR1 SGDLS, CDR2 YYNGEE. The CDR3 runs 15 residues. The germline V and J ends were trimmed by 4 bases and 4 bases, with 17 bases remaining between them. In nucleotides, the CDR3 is TGTGCCAGCAGCCCACTGATGACAGGAAGCTATGGCTACACCTTC. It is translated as CASSPLMTGSYGYTF.

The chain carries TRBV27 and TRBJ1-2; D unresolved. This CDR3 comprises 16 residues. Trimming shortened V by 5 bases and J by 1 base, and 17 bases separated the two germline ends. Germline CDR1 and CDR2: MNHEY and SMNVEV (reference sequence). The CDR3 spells CASSPVAAKNNYGYTF. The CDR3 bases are TGTGCCAGCAGTCCCGTGGCCGCCAAGAATAACTATGGCTACACCTTC.

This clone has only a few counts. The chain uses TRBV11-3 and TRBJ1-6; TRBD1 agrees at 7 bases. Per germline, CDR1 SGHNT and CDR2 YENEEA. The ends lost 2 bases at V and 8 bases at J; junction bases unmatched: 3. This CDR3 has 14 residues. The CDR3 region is CASSLSGGDSPLHF. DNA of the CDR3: TGTGCCAGCAGCTTATCAGGGGGGGATTCACCCCTCCACTTT. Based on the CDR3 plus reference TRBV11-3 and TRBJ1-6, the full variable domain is EAGVVQSPRYKIIEKKQPVAFWCNPISGHNTLYWYLQNLGQGPELLIRYENEEAVDDSQLPKDRFSAERLKGVDSTLKIQPAELGDSAVYLCASSLSGGDSPLHFGNGTRLTVT.

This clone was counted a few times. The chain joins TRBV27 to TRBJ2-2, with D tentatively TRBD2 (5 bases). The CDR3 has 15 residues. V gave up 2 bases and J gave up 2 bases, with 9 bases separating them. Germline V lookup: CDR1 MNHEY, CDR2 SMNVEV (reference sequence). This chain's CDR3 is CASSLRGSNTGELFF. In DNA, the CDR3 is TGTGCCAGCAGTTTAAGAGGGTCTAACACCGGGGAGCTGTTTTTT.

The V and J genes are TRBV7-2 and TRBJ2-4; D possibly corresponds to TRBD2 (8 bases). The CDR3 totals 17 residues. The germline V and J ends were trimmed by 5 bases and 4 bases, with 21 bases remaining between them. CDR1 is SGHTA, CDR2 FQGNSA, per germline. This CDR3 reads CASSPVGRGDRKNIQYF. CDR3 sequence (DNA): TGTGCCAGCAGCCCAGTGGGGCGGGGGGACAGAAAAAACATTCAGTACTTC.

CDR3 protein: CSVDGLRGYTF. CDR3 DNA: TGCAGCGTTGACGGCCTCCGAGGCTACACCTTC. The V and J genes are TRBV29-1 and TRBJ1-2, with D hard to call. CDR1 SQVTM and CDR2 ANQGSEA come from the germline V gene. V lost 3 bases, J lost 8 bases, and 10 bases lay in between. CDR3 length: 11 amino acids.

The CDR3 DNA sequence: TGTGCAAGTCGCTTAGGCCGAAACACCATATATTTT. Translation gives CASRLGRNTIYF. This rearrangement joins TRBV12-2 to TRBJ1-3. TRBV12-2 is deemed a pseudogene. This CDR3 is 12 amino acids long.

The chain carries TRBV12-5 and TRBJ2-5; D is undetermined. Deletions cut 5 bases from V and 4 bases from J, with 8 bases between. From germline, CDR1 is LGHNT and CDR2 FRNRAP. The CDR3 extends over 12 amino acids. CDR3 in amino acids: CASGRSVETQYF. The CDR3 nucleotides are TGTGCTAGTGGTCGATCGGTAGAGACCCAGTACTTC.

CDR3 protein: CAWSAQLAGGFYF. DNA of the CDR3: TGTGCCTGGAGTGCCCAACTAGCGGGGGGGTTCTATTTT. This chain links TRBV30 with TRBJ2-3, with 13 bases identical to TRBD2. J gave up 15 bases and V 1 base, and 7 bases lay outside the gene matches. The germline V gene has CDR1 GTSNPN and CDR2 SVGIG (reference sequence). The CDR3 loop spans 13 amino acids.

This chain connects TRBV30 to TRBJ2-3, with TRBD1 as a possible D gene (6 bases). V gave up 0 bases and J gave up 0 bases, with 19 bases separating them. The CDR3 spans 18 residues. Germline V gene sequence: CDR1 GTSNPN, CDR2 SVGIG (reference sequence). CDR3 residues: CAWSVGAFGRRSTDTQYF. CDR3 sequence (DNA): TGTGCCTGGAGTGTGGGGGCCTTCGGGCGGAGGAGCACAGATACGCAGTATTTT.

CDR3 nucleotide sequence: TGTGCCAGCAGCTTAGTTTTTACCGGGGGGGCAAATACGCAGTATTTT. Its translation: CASSLVFTGGANTQYF. V and J are TRBV7-2 and TRBJ2-3; 8 nucleotides match TRBD2. This CDR3 comprises 16 residues. V gave up 1 base and J gave up 7 bases; unmatched junction bases: 10. CDR1 is SGHTA, CDR2 FQGNSA, per germline. Supplemented by reference TRBV7-2 and TRBJ2-3, the full variable domain reads GAGVSQSPSNKVTEKGKDVELRCDPISGHTALYWYRQSLGQGLEFLIYFQGNSAPDKSGLPSDRFSAERTGGSVSTLTIQRTQQEDSAVYLCASSLVFTGGANTQYFGPGTRLTVL.